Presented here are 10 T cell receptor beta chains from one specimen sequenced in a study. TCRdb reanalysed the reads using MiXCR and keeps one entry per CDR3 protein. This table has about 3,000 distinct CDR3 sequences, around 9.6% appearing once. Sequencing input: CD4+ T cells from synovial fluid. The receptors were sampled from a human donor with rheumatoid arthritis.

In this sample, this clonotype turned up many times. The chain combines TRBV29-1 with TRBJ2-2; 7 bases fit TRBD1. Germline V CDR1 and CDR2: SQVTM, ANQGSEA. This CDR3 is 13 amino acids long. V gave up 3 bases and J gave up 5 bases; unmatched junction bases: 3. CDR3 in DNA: TGCAGCGTTGAGCCAGGGGGAACCGGGGAGCTGTTTTTT. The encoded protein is CSVEPGGTGELFF.

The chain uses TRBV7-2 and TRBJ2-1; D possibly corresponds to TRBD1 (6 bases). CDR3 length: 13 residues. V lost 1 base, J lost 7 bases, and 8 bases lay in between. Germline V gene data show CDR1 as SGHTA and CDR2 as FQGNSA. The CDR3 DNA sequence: TGTGCCAGCAGCTTAGACAGGGTGAATGAGCAGTTCTTC. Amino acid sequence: CASSLDRVNEQFF.

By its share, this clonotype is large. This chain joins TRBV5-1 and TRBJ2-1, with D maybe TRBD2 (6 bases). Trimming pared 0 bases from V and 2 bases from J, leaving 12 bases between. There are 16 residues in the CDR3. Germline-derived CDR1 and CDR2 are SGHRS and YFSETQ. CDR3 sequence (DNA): TGCGCCAGCAGCTTGGTAGGGGACTTAACCTACAATGAGCAGTTCTTC. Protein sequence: CASSLVGDLTYNEQFF. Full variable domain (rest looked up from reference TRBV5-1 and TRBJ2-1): KAGVTQTPRYLIKTRGQQVTLSCSPISGHRSVSWYQQTPGQGLQFLFEYFSETQRNKGNFPGRFSGRQFSNSRSEMNVSTLELGDSALYLCASSLVGDLTYNEQFFGPGTRLTVL.

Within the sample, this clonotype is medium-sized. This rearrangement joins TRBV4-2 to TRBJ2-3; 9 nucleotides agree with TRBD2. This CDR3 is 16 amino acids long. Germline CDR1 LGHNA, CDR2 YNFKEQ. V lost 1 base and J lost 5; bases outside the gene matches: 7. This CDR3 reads CASSQASGAARDTQYF. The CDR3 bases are TGTGCCAGCAGCCAAGCTAGCGGGGCGGCGAGAGATACGCAGTATTTT.

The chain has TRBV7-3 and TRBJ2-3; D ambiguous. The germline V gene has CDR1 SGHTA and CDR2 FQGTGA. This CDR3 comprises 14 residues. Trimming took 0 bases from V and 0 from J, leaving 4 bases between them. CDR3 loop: CASSLTSSTDTQYF. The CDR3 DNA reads TGTGCCAGCAGCTTAACTAGCAGCACAGATACGCAGTATTTT. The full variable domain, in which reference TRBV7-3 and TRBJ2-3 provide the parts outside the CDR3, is GAGVSQTPSNKVTEKGKYVELRCDPISGHTALYWYRQSLGQGPEFLIYFQGTGAADDSGLPNDRFFAVRPEGSVSTLKIQRTERGDSAVYLCASSLTSSTDTQYFGPGTRLTVL.

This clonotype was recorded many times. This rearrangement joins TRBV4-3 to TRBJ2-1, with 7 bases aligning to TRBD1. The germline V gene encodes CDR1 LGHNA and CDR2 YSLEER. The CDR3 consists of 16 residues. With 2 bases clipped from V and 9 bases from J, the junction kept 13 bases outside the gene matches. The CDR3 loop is CASSQRGGRPLGEQFF. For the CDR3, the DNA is TGCGCCAGCAGCCAAAGAGGGGGCCGTCCTCTTGGTGAGCAGTTCTTC.

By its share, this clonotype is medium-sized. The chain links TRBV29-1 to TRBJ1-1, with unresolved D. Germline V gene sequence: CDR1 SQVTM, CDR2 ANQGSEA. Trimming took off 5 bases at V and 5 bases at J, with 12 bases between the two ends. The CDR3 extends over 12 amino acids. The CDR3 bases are TGCAGCGTTCGGGCGGGAGTAACTGAAGCTTTCTTT. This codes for CSVRAGVTEAFF.

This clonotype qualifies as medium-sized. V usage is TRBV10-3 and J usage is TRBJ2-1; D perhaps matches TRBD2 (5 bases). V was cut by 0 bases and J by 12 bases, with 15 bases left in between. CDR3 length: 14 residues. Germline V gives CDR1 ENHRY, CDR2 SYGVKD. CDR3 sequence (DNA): TGTGCCATCAGTGAGTCCGAGGGAAGTCTATGGCAGTTCTTC. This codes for CAISESEGSLWQFF.

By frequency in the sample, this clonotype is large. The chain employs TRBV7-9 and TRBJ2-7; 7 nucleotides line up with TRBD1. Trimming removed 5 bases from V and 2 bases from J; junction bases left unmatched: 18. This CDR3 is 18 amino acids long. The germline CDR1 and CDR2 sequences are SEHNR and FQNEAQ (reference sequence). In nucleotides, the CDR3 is TGTGCCAGCAGCCGGTACGTCAACGGGGACAGACGAGCCTACGAGCAGTACTTC. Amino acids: CASSRYVNGDRRAYEQYF.

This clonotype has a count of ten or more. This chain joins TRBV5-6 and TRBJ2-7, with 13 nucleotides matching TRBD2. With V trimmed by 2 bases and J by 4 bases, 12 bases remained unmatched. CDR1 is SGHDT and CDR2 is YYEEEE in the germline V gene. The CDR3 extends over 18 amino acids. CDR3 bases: TGTGCCAGCAGCTTAACTGGACTAGCGGGAGATGGGAGTTACGAGCAGTACTTC. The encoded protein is CASSLTGLAGDGSYEQYF.